A single sample gave rise to the 3 T cell receptor beta chains below, sequenced in a study of shared clonotypes between healthy human individuals. The method was immunoSEQ multiplex PCR; TCRdb's version includes in-frame clones alone and lacks a portion of them. Of around 88,000 clones listed, about 68% are singletons. Sequencing used memory CD8+ T cells sorted from blood. Regarding subset: CD45RO+ cells pooled with CCR7-negative TemRA cells. These receptors all come from a man aged 25 to 40 in good health.

This clone was counted ten times or more. The rearrangement uses TRBV6-6 and TRBJ2-2, with D hard to call. The CDR3 has 13 residues. V was cut by 2 bases and J by 3 bases, with 4 bases left in between. Germline loops: CDR1 MNHNY, CDR2 SVGAGI (reference sequence). The CDR3 reads CASSYRDTGELFF. In DNA, the CDR3 is TGTGCCAGCAGTTACAGGGACACCGGGGAGCTGTTTTTT.

CDR3 loop: CASSHRAPQLFLNQPQHF. The CDR3 DNA reads as TGTGCCAGCAGTCACCGGGCCCCACAACTCTTCCTCAATCAGCCCCAGCATTTT. This chain joins TRBV21-1 and TRBJ1-5. TRBV21-1 is a pseudogene. The CDR3 contains 18 residues.

The chain couples TRBV2 to TRBJ2-3, with 8 positions matching TRBD2. There are 17 residues in the CDR3. V was pared by 4 bases and J by 4 bases, with 13 bases of the junction left unmatched. CDR1 is SNHLY and CDR2 is FYNNEI in the germline V gene. Here the CDR3 reads CASSVFRQRENADTQYF. DNA for the CDR3: TGTGCCAGCAGTGTTTTTCGCCAGCGGGAGAATGCAGATACGCAGTATTTT.